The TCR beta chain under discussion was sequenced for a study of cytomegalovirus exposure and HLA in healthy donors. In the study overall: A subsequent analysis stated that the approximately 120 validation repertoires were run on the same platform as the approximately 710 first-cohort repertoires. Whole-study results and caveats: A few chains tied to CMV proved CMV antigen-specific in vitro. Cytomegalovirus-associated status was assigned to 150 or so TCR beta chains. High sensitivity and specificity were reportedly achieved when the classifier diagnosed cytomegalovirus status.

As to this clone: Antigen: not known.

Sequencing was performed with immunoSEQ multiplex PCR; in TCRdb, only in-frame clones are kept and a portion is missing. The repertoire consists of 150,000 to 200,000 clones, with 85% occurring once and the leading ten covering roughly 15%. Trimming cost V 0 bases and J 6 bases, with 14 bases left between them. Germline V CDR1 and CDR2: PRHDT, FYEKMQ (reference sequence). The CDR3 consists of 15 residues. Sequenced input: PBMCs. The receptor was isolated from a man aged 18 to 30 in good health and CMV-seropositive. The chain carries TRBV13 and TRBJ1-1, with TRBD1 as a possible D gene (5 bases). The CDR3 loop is CASSLGGLERSEAFF. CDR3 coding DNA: TGTGCCAGCAGCTTAGGGGGGCTGGAACGATCTGAAGCTTTCTTT.